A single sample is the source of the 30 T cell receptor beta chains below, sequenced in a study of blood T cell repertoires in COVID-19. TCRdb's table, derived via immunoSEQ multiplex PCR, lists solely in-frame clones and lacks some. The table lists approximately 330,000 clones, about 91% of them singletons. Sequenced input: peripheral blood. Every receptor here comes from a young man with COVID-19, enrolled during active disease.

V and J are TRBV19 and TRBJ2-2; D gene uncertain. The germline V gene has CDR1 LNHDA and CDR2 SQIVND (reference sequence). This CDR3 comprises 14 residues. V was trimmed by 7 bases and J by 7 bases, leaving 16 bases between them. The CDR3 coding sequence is TGTGCCAGTACCTCTCCGGCACTAATCGGGGAGCTGTTTTTT. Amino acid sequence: CASTSPALIGELFF.

The CDR3 loop is CAWSVTTQTDTQYF. The DNA for the CDR3 is TGTGCCTGGAGTGTCACGACTCAGACAGATACGCAGTATTTT. This chain joins TRBV30 and TRBJ2-3; D ambiguous. The CDR3 has 14 residues. V gave up 0 bases and J gave up 3 bases, with 10 bases separating them. CDR1 GTSNPN and CDR2 SVGIG come from the germline V gene (reference sequence).

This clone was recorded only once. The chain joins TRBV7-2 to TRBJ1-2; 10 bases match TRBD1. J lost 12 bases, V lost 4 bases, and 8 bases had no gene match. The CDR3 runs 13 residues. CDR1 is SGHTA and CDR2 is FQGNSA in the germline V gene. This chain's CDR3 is CASSSDRGPRHTF. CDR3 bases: TGTGCCAGCAGCTCCGACAGGGGGCCGCGGCACACCTTC.

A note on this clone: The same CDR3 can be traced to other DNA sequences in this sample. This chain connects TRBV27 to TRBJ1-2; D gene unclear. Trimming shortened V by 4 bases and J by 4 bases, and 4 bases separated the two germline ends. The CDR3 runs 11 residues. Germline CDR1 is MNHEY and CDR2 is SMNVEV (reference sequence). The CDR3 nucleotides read TGTGCCAGCAGTTCAGGCTATGGCTACACCTTC. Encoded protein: CASSSGYGYTF.

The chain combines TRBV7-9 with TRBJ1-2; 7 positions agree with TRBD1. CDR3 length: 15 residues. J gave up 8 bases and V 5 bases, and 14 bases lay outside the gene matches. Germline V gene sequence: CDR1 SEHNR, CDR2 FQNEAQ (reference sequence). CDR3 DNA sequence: TGTGCCAGCAGCCCCGGGACAGCATACCTGCGGGGCTACACCTTC. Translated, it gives CASSPGTAYLRGYTF.

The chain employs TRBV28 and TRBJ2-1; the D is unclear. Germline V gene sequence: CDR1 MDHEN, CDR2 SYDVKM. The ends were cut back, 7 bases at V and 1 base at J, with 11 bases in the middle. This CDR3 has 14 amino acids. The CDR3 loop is CASTRPVSYNEQFF. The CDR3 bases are TGTGCCAGCACCCGCCCGGTTTCCTACAATGAGCAGTTCTTC. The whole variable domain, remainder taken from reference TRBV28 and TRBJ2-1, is DVKVTQSSRYLVKRTGEKVFLECVQDMDHENMFWYRQDPGLGLRLIYFSYDVKMKEKGDIPEGYSVSREKKERFSLILESASTNQTSMYLCASTRPVSYNEQFFGPGTRLTVL.

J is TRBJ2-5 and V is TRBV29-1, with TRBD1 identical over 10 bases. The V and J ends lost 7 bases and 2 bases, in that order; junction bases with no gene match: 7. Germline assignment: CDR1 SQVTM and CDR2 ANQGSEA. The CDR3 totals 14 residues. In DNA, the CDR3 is TGCAGCGATTGGACAGGGGGTCCTCAAGAGACCCAGTACTTC. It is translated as CSDWTGGPQETQYF.

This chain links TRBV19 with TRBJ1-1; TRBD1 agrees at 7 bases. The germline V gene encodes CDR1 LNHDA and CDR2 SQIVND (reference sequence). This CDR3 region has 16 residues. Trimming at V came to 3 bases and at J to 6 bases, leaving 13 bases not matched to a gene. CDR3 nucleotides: TGTGCCAGTAGTATTGGCTGGGGGGACAGAACATCTGAAGCTTTCTTT. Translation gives CASSIGWGDRTSEAFF.

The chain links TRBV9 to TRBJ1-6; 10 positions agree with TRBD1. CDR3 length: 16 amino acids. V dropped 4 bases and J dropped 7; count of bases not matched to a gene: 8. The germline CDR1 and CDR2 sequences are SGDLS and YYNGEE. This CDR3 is CASSPTGQGYNSPLHF. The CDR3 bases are TGTGCCAGCAGCCCTACGGGACAGGGGTACAATTCACCCCTCCACTTT.

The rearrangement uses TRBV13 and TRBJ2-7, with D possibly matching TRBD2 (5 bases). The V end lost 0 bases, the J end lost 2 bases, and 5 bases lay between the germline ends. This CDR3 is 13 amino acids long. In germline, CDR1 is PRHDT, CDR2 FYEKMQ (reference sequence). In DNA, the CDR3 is TGTGCCAGCAGCTTAGGGAGGGCCTACGAGCAGTACTTC. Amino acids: CASSLGRAYEQYF.

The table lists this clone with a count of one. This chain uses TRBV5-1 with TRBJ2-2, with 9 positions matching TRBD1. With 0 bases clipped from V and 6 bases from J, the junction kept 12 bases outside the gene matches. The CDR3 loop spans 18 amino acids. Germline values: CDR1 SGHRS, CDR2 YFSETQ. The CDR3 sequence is CASSLGISPGQGAGELFF. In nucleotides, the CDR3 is TGCGCCAGCAGCTTGGGAATTAGCCCGGGACAGGGAGCCGGGGAGCTGTTTTTT.

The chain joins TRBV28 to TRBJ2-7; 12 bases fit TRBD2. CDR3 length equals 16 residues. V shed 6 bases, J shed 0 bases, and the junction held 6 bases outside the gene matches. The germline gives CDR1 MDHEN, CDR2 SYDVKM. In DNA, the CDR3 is TGTGCCAGCAGCCGCTGGACTAGCGGGGCCTCCTACGAGCAGTACTTC. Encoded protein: CASSRWTSGASYEQYF.

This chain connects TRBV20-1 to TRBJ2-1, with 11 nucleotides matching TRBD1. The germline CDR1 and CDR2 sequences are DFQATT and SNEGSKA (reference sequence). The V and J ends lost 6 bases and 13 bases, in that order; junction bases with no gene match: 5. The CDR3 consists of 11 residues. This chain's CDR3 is CSAAGQGGQFF. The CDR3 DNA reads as TGCAGTGCCGCGGGACAGGGGGGACAGTTCTTC.

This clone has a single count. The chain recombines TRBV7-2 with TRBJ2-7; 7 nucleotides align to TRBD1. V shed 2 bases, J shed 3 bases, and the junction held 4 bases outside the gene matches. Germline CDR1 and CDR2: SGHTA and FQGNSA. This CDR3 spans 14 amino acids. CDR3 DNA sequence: TGTGCCAGCAGCTTAAAAGGACAGGTCTACGAGCAGTACTTC. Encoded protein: CASSLKGQVYEQYF.

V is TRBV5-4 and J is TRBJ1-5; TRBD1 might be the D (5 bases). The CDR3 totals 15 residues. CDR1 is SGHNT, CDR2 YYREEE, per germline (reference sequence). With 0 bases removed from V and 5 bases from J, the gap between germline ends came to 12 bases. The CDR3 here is CASSLGRGGDQPQHF. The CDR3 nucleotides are TGTGCCAGCAGCTTGGGTCGCGGGGGAGATCAGCCCCAGCATTTT.

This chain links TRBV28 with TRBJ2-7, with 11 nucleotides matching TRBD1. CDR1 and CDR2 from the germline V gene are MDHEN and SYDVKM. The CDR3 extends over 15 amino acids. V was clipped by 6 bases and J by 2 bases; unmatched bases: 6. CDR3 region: CASSSGQGVAYEQYF. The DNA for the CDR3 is TGTGCCAGCAGCTCGGGACAGGGGGTTGCCTACGAGCAGTACTTC.

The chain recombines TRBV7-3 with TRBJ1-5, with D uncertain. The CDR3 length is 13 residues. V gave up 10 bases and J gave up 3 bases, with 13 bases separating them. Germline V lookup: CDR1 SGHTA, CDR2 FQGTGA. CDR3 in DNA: TGTGCCACCCACAGACGGAACAATCAGCCCCAGCATTTT. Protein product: CATHRRNNQPQHF.

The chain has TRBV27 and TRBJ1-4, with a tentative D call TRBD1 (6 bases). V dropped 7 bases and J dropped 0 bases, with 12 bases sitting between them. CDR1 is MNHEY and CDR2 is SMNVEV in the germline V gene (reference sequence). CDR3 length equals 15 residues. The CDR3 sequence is CASKGQGTTNEKLFF. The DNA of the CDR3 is TGTGCCAGCAAGGGACAAGGAACAACTAATGAAAAACTGTTTTTT.

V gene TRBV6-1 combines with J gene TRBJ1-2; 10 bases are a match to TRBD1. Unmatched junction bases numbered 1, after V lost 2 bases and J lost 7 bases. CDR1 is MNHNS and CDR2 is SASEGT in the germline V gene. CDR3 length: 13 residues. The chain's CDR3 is CASSERDRGGYTF. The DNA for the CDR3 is TGTGCCAGCAGTGAACGGGACAGGGGTGGCTACACCTTC.

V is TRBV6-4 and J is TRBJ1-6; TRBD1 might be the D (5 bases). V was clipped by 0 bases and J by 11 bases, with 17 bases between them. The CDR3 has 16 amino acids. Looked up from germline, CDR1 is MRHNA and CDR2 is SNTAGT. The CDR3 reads CASSDSRTLRGAPLHF. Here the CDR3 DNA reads TGTGCCAGCAGTGACTCGAGGACACTCCGCGGGGCACCCCTCCACTTT.

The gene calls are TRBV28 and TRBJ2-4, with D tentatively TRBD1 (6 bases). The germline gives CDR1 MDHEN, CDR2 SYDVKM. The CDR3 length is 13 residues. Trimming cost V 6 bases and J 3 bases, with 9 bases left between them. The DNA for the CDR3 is TGTGCCAGCAGAGGGACAAGCAAAAACATTCAGTACTTC. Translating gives CASRGTSKNIQYF.

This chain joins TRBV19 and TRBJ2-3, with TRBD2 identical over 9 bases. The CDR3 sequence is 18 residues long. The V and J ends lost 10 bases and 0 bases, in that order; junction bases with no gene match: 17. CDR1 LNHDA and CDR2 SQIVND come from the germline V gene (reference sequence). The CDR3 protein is CATLGLAGLPSSTDTQYF. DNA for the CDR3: TGTGCCACGCTCGGTCTAGCGGGACTTCCTTCTAGCACAGATACGCAGTATTTT.

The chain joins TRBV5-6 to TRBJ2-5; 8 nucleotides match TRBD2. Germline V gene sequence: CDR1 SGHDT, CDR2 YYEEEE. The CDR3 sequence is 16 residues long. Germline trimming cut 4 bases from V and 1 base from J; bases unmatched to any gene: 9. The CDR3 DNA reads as TGTGCCAGCAGCCATCCGGGACTAGGGGGCCAAGAGACCCAGTACTTC. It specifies CASSHPGLGGQETQYF. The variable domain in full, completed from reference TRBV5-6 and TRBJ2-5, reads DAGVTQSPTHLIKTRGQQVTLRCSPKSGHDTVSWYQQALGQGPQFIFQYYEEEERQRGNFPDRFSGHQFPNYSSELNVNALLLGDSALYLCASSHPGLGGQETQYFGPGTRLLVL.

CDR3 sequence: CASSLQGNTEAFF. DNA for the CDR3: TGTGCCAGCAGTTTACAGGGGAACACTGAAGCTTTCTTT. V and J are TRBV6-5 and TRBJ1-1, with TRBD1 as a possible D gene (6 bases). The CDR3 has 13 amino acids. Germline values: CDR1 MNHEY, CDR2 SVGAGI. Trimming removed 4 bases at V and 1 base at J, with 7 bases between.

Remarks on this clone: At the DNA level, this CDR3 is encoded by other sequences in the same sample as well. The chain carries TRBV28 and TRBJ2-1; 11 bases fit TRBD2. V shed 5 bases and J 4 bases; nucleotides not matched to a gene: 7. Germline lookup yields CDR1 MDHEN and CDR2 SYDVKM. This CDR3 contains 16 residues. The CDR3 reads CASSLTSGSSYNEQFF. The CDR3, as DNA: TGTGCCAGCAGTCTAACTAGCGGGAGTTCTTACAATGAGCAGTTCTTC. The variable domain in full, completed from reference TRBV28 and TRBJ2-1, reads DVKVTQSSRYLVKRTGEKVFLECVQDMDHENMFWYRQDPGLGLRLIYFSYDVKMKEKGDIPEGYSVSREKKERFSLILESASTNQTSMYLCASSLTSGSSYNEQFFGPGTRLTVL.

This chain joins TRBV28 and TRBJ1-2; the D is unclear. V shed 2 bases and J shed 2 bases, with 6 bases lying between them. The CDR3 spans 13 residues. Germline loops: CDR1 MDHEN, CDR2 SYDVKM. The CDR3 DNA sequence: TGTGCCAGCAGTTTAGGAGGGAACTATGGCTACACCTTC. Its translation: CASSLGGNYGYTF.

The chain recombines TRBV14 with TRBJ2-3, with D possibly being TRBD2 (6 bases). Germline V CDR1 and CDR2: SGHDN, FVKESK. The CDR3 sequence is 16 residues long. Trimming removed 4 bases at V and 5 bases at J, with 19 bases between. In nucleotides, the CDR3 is TGTGCCAGCAGCCTGACGACTAGGGCTTGGGAAGATACGCAGTATTTT. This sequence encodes CASSLTTRAWEDTQYF. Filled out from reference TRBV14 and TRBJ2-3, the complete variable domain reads EAGVTQFPSHSVIEKGQTVTLRCDPISGHDNLYWYRRVMGKEIKFLLHFVKESKQDESGMPNNRFLAERTGGTYSTLKVQPAELEDSGVYFCASSLTTRAWEDTQYFGPGTRLTVL.

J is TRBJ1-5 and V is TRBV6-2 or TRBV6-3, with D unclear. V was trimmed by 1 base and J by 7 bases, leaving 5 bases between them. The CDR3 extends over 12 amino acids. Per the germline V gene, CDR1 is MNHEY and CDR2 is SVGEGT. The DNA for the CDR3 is TGTGCCAGCAGTTACTACGGGCAGCCCCAGCATTTT. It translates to CASSYYGQPQHF.

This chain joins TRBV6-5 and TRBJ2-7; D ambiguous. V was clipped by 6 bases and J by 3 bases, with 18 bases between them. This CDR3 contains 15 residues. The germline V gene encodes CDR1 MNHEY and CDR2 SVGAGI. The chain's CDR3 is CASSRSSGPDYEQYF. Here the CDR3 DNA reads TGTGCCAGCAGCCGTTCCTCTGGGCCGGACTACGAGCAGTACTTC.

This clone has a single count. CDR3 sequence (DNA): TGTGCCAGCAGCCAATTAGGAACAGCGGCCTCTAGCATCTATGGCTACACCTTC. Amino acids: CASSQLGTAASSIYGYTF. This chain uses TRBV16 with TRBJ1-2; D gene uncertain. Trimming removed 1 base from V and 4 bases from J, with 22 bases in between. Germline values: CDR1 KGHSY, CDR2 FQNENV. The CDR3 is 18 residues long.